A selection of T cell receptor beta chains follows, all from one sample in a study of T cell responses to AZD1222 COVID-19 vaccine. Clones were read by immunoSEQ multiplex PCR, and TCRdb kept only the in-frame ones, dropping some. This repertoire shows 96,000 or so clones, nearly 90% found once; its top ten account for about 1.5%. Sequencing used peripheral blood, obtained on day 0 of AZD1222 vaccination. The origin of the receptors is an adult in good health. The CDR3 runs from the conserved cysteine through the conserved F or W. D genes are given only for firm matches. Some rows have no size entry. The others give once, few or many, or a class for an expanded clone.

TGCGCCAGCAGCTTGAGGGCCGACTACGAGCAGTACTTC | CASSLRADYEQYF | TRBJ2-7 | TRBV5-1 | NA | NA
TGTGCCAGCAGTGGCCGGACAGGGGGAAGTCAGCCCCAGCATTTT | CASSGRTGGSQPQHF | TRBJ1-5 | TRBV2 | TRBD1 | NA
TGTGCCAGCTCACCACCTTCTAGCTCCTACGAGCAGTACTTC | CASSPPSSSYEQYF | TRBJ2-7 | TRBV18 | NA | NA
TGTGCCAGCAGCTTCAAAACGACAGGGGAAAGCGGCTACACCTTC | CASSFKTTGESGYTF | TRBJ1-2 | TRBV5-4 | TRBD1 | NA
TGTGCCAGCAGCCAGGGAAGACAGGTCAGAATGGAAAAACTGTTTTTT | CASSQGRQVRMEKLFF | TRBJ1-4 | TRBV4-2 | NA | NA
TGTGCCAGCAGCCGGGGAGGGGCTGGAAACACCATATATTTT | CASSRGGAGNTIYF | TRBJ1-3 | TRBV7-2 | NA | NA
TGTGCCAGCAGCCGACAGGGGTGGACGAACACTGAAGCTTTCTTT | CASSRQGWTNTEAFF | TRBJ1-1 | TRBV6-5 | TRBD1 | NA
TGTGCTAGCAGCCCGGACAGGGGGATGACAGATACGCAGTATTTT | CASSPDRGMTDTQYF | TRBJ2-3 | TRBV7-7 | TRBD1 | NA
TGCGCCAGCAGCTGGGGACAGGCGAACACTGAAGCTTTCTTT | CASSWGQANTEAFF | TRBJ1-1 | TRBV5-1 | TRBD1 | NA
TGTGCCATCAGTGAACAGACCAATGAGCAGTTCTTC | CAISEQTNEQFF | TRBJ2-1 | TRBV10-3 | NA | NA
TGTGCCAGCAGAGACCGGGGGGGATTGACAGATACGCAGTATTTT | CASRDRGGLTDTQYF | TRBJ2-3 | TRBV6-6 | TRBD2 | NA
TGTGCCAGCAGCCGGACAGGGTATGGGGCCAACGTCCTGACTTTC | CASSRTGYGANVLTF | TRBJ2-6 | TRBV5-4 | TRBD1 | few
TGTGCCAGCAGCTTCTTACAGGGGGCTAACTATGGCTACACCTTC | CASSFLQGANYGYTF | TRBJ1-2 | TRBV7-2 | TRBD1 | few
TGTGCCACCAAAACAACGACAGGGGGAGATGAACCCCTCCACTTT | CATKTTTGGDEPLHF | TRBJ1-6 | TRBV3-1/TRBV3-2 | TRBD1 | NA
TGTGCCAGCAGCGTAGGATGGTCTTCGCGGGGCTACACCTTC | CASSVGWSSRGYTF | TRBJ1-2 | TRBV9 | NA | NA
TGTGCCAGCAGCCAGGACAGGGGGCTCAGGACAGATACGCAGTATTTT | CASSQDRGLRTDTQYF | TRBJ2-3 | TRBV14 | TRBD1 | NA
TGCGCCAGCAGCTTACCGGGACAGCAAGAGACCCAGTACTTC | CASSLPGQQETQYF | TRBJ2-5 | TRBV5-1 | TRBD1 | NA
TGTGCCAGCAGCTTAATGACGCGCACAGATACGCAGTATTTT | CASSLMTRTDTQYF | TRBJ2-3 | TRBV7-3 | NA | once
TGTGCCAGCAGCCGAGGGGCGGCCATAAACACCGGGGAGCTGTTTTTT | CASSRGAAINTGELFF | TRBJ2-2 | TRBV11-2 | NA | NA
TGTGCCAGCAGTTTCCGACAGACTCCTCGATGGTCGGGCAATCAGCCCCAGCATTTT | CASSFRQTPRWSGNQPQHF | TRBJ1-5 | TRBV27 | NA | once
TGTGCCAGCTCACCACCCGGGACAGGGGATTACTATGGCTACACCTTC | CASSPPGTGDYYGYTF | TRBJ1-2 | TRBV18 | TRBD1 | NA
TGTGCCAGCAGCTTCGCGGGACAGGGGTATGGCTACACCTTC | CASSFAGQGYGYTF | TRBJ1-2 | TRBV7-2 | TRBD1 | NA
TGTGCCAGCAGCCCCAGGAGGGGGGCTTCGAATGAGCAGTACTTC | CASSPRRGASNEQYF | TRBJ2-7 | TRBV13 | NA | medium-sized
TGTGCCAGCAGCGCTAGTGGGACACCGAATAGCAATCAGCCCCAGCATTTT | CASSASGTPNSNQPQHF | TRBJ1-5 | TRBV7-8 | NA | NA
TGTGCCAGCACCAGGGGCCCCAATCAGCCCCAGCATTTT | CASTRGPNQPQHF | TRBJ1-5 | TRBV6-5 | NA | NA
TGTGCCAGCAGCTCCGACGGGAGCTCCTACAATGAGCAGTTCTTC | CASSSDGSSYNEQFF | TRBJ2-1 | TRBV11-2 | NA | NA
TGTGCCAGCAGTTCCTTGGGGTCTAATGAAAAACTGTTTTTT | CASSSLGSNEKLFF | TRBJ1-4 | TRBV6-5 | NA | few
TGTGCCAGCAGTCTCGGGGGGGCTATGGCGCACGAGCAGTACTTC | CASSLGGAMAHEQYF | TRBJ2-7 | TRBV9 | TRBD2 | NA
TGCAGCGTTGGACACCTGAACACTGAAGCTTTCTTT | CSVGHLNTEAFF | TRBJ1-1 | TRBV29-1 | NA | NA
TGTGCCAGCACAATACAGCTAGATGAAAAACTGTTTTTT | CASTIQLDEKLFF | TRBJ1-4 | TRBV2 | NA | NA
TGTGCCTGGAGCCTTAGAGGCTCCTACGAGCAGTACTTC | CAWSLRGSYEQYF | TRBJ2-7 | TRBV30 | NA | NA
TGTGCCAGTAGTATAGTGGCAGTGAGAAGCTACGAGCAGTACTTC | CASSIVAVRSYEQYF | TRBJ2-7 | TRBV19 | NA | few
TGTGCCAGCAGCGTATCCGCAATTAGCAATCAGCCCCAGCATTTT | CASSVSAISNQPQHF | TRBJ1-5 | TRBV9 | NA | NA
TGTGCCAGCAGTCCACAGGTTAGCAATCAGCCCCAGCATTTT | CASSPQVSNQPQHF | TRBJ1-5 | TRBV2 | NA | NA